This TCR beta chain was captured in a study of CXCR3-negative and CXCR3-positive naive CD8 T cells. Study results and limitations: Comparably high diversity marked both naive subsets, whereas memory CD8+ cells had much lower diversity.

Naive CD8+ T cells had a CD45RO-CCR7+CD27+CD95- phenotype. Libraries of TRB cDNA were made by 5' RACE and carried UMIs. TCRdb derives one entry per CDR3 protein from the 5' RACE reads, leaving out DNA. The sample totals 8,000 to 10,000 distinct CDR3 sequences. Comments on this clonotype: Its antigen remains unidentified.

This clonotype was obtained from a human donor in good health. Some clones in this sample may be carry-over from other donors' samples. The sample comprised naive CXCR3- CD8+ T cells from blood. Indicated subset: CD45RO-CCR7+CD27+CD95- naive CD8+ T cells lacking CXCR3 (TNR3-).

The CDR3 spells CASSPRGPADTQYF. The V and J genes are TRBV25-1 and TRBJ2-3; TCRdb designates TRBD1, a call that cannot be tested without DNA. Per germline, CDR1 MGHDK and CDR2 SYGVNS. CDR3 length: 14 residues.